This is a list of T cell receptor beta chains from one sample in a study of CD8+ T cells in alopecia areata. Using immunoSEQ multiplex PCR, the repertoire was profiled, and TCRdb retains in-frame clones only, with some absent. The sample holds about 120,000 clones, approximately 49% seen once. The sample was CD8+ T cells sorted from blood, taken at week 0. Receptor source: a human donor with alopecia areata. Each CDR3 is given with its conserved first and last residue. Each record gives: V gene, J gene, D gene, clone size, CDR3 DNA, CDR3 protein. The D gene is left open where the match is weak. Clone size is shown for a subset of rows, as once, few, many or a class of expanded clone.

TRBV27	TRBJ2-3	NA	NA	TGTGCCAGCAGTTTTGGGGCGGGGTACACAGATACGCAGTATTTT	CASSFGAGYTDTQYF
TRBV18	TRBJ1-2	NA	NA	TGTGCCAGCTCTCCCGAGGGGGGAATTTGGAGCTACACCTTC	CASSPEGGIWSYTF
TRBV7-9	TRBJ1-1	NA	few	TGTGCCAGCAGCTTAGTAGGGACGGGAAACACTGAAGCTTTCTTT	CASSLVGTGNTEAFF
TRBV30	TRBJ1-4	NA	NA	TGTGCCTGGTTCGAGGAGGGGTATGAAAAACTGTTTTTT	CAWFEEGYEKLFF
TRBV27	TRBJ2-7	NA	few	TGTGCCAGCGGCTTTTACGAGCAGTACTTC	CASGFYEQYF
TRBV10-3	TRBJ1-1	NA	few	TGTGCCATCAGCACGGACGACACTGAAGCTTTCTTT	CAISTDDTEAFF
TRBV19	TRBJ1-1	NA	few	TGTGCCAGTAGTATGGCACGAACAGGTTGGACTGAAGCTTTCTTT	CASSMARTGWTEAFF
TRBV7-3	TRBJ2-7	NA	few	TGTGCCAGCAGCTTTGGGGCAGGGTACGAGCAGTACTTC	CASSFGAGYEQYF
TRBV30	TRBJ2-3	NA	few	TGTGCCTCGGACGGTCCTAGCACAGATACGCAGTATTTT	CASDGPSTDTQYF
TRBV6-1	TRBJ2-5	TRBD1	NA	TGTGCCACAACGGGGACAGGGGAGGTGGAGACCCAGTACTTC	CATTGTGEVETQYF
TRBV7-2	TRBJ2-3	NA	NA	TGTGCCAGCAGCTTAGGCCCGACTCACACAGATACGCAGTATTTT	CASSLGPTHTDTQYF
TRBV2	TRBJ1-2	TRBD1	NA	TGTGCCAGCAGACGGGACAGGGGGCTAGGCTATGGCTACACCTTC	CASRRDRGLGYGYTF
TRBV15	TRBJ2-7	TRBD2	NA	TGTGCCACCAGCAGAGATCATTTTCGGGGGGGCCGAACCGAGCAGTACTTC	CATSRDHFRGGRTEQYF
TRBV23-1	TRBJ1-1	NA	few	TGCGCCAGCAGTCAATTACAGTCTATGAACACTGAAGCTTTCTTT	CASSQLQSMNTEAFF
TRBV7-9	TRBJ1-1	NA	NA	TGTGCCAGCAGCCCCGACACTGAAGCTTTCTTT	CASSPDTEAFF
TRBV23-1	TRBJ1-1	TRBD1	NA	TGCGCCAGCAGTCCTCCGGACAGGGCGAACACTGAAGCTTTCTTT	CASSPPDRANTEAFF
TRBV30	TRBJ1-1	NA	few	TGTGCCTGGAGGGGCGTGGACAGTGGGGGATTGGAAGCTTTCTTT	CAWRGVDSGGLEAFF
TRBV14	TRBJ2-1	TRBD1	NA	TGTGCCAGCAGCCAAGATAGAGGGGGCAATTACAATGAGCAGTTCTTC	CASSQDRGGNYNEQFF
TRBV7-9	TRBJ2-7	NA	NA	TGTGCCAGCAGCTTATTGCCCGACTACGAGCAGTACTTC	CASSLLPDYEQYF
TRBV6-6	TRBJ2-7	NA	few	TGTGCCAGTCAAACGAAGGACGCCTACGAGCAGTACTTC	CASQTKDAYEQYF
TRBV19	TRBJ1-4	NA	NA	TGTGCCAGTAGTCTAACGGCGTCAACTAATGAAAAACTGTTTTTT	CASSLTASTNEKLFF
TRBV6-5	TRBJ1-2	NA	NA	TGTGCCAGCAGTTTCCAGGGGTTTTCTAACTATGGCTACACCTTC	CASSFQGFSNYGYTF
TRBV7-2	TRBJ2-5	NA	NA	TGTGCCAGCAGCTCATACGACAGAACCCTCCAAGAGACCCAGTACTTC	CASSSYDRTLQETQYF
TRBV9	TRBJ1-6	TRBD1	NA	TGTGCCAGCAGCGCGAGGGACAGGCCCCCAGGGGGGTCACCCCTCCACTTT	CASSARDRPPGGSPLHF
TRBV13	TRBJ2-7	NA	NA	TGTGCCAGCAGCTTCGGAGGGACCGGCTACGAGCAGTACTTC	CASSFGGTGYEQYF
TRBV7-7	TRBJ2-5	TRBD1	few	TGTGCTAGCAGCAAGGACAGGGAAGAGACCCAGTACTTC	CASSKDREETQYF
TRBV7-2	TRBJ2-5	NA	NA	TGTGCCAGCAGCTTATCAGGGTACCAAGAGACCCAGTACTTC	CASSLSGYQETQYF
TRBV7-3	TRBJ2-6	TRBD1	few	TGTGCCAGCAGCTTAGGACAGGGGGCGCCCGGGGCCAACGTCCTGACTTTC	CASSLGQGAPGANVLTF
TRBV4-3	TRBJ2-7	TRBD2	once	TGCGCCAGCAGCCCGCGGACCGGGAGGTACGACGAGCAGTACTTC	CASSPRTGRYDEQYF
TRBV27	TRBJ2-7	TRBD1	NA	TGTGCCAGCAGTCCGGGACAGGGCTTATTTGGGCAGTACTTC	CASSPGQGLFGQYF
TRBV30	TRBJ1-2	NA	NA	TGTGCCTGGAGTGTCGGGGCAGGGCCACGCGATGGCTACACCTTC	CAWSVGAGPRDGYTF
TRBV11-2	TRBJ2-1	NA	few	TGTGCCAGCAGCACCCCGGGCGGATACAATGAGCAGTTCTTC	CASSTPGGYNEQFF
TRBV30	TRBJ2-7	NA	few	TGTGCCTCGGGAAGGAGTGCGCCTTCCGAGCAGTACTTC	CASGRSAPSEQYF
TRBV6-5	TRBJ2-7	NA	NA	TGTGCCAGCAGTTACTCGGATCCTTACGAGCAGTACTTC	CASSYSDPYEQYF
TRBV29-1	TRBJ1-1	NA	NA	TGCAGCGTCATCGACAGGGAAGCTTTCTTT	CSVIDREAFF
TRBV7-8	TRBJ2-7	TRBD2	once	TGTGCCAGCAGCAGCGGGGGGCCCCCCTACGAGCAGTACTTC	CASSSGGPPYEQYF
TRBV5-1	TRBJ2-2	NA	NA	TGCGCCAGCAGCACGGGAATAATTAACACCGGGGAGCTGTTTTTT	CASSTGIINTGELFF
TRBV5-6	TRBJ1-6	TRBD1	once	TGTGCCAGCAGCTACGACAGGGCTAATTCACCCCTCCACTTT	CASSYDRANSPLHF
TRBV9	TRBJ2-1	NA	few	TGTGCCAGCAGCGTAGCTACGGGCCGTGGTGAGCAGTTCTTC	CASSVATGRGEQFF
TRBV7-2	TRBJ1-3	NA	NA	TGTGCCAGCAGCTTTCAGGGAATGGGTGGAAACACCATATATTTT	CASSFQGMGGNTIYF
TRBV19	TRBJ1-5	NA	NA	TGTGCTGTGGGTTGGGGCAATCAGCCCCAGCATTTT	CAVGWGNQPQHF
TRBV19	TRBJ1-1	TRBD1	NA	TGTGCCAGTAGTATTGGGCGAACAGGGGGAGCTGAAGCTTTCTTT	CASSIGRTGGAEAFF
TRBV9	TRBJ1-3	NA	few	TGTGCCAGCAGCTCGGAAGGAAACACCATATATTTT	CASSSEGNTIYF
TRBV7-6	TRBJ1-2	TRBD1	NA	TGTGCCAGCAGCCCGGGACAGGGGGCTTTTGACAGCTACACCTTC	CASSPGQGAFDSYTF
TRBV18	TRBJ2-1	TRBD2	few	TGTGCCAGCTCACCTTGGCTAGCGGTATACAATGAGCAGTTCTTC	CASSPWLAVYNEQFF
TRBV7-2	TRBJ2-7	NA	NA	TGTGCCAGCAGCTCCTACGAGCAGTACTTC	CASSSYEQYF
TRBV25-1	TRBJ1-1	NA	NA	TGTGCCAGCAGTGGAATGACAGTTATGAACACTGAAGCTTTCTTT	CASSGMTVMNTEAFF
TRBV5-1	TRBJ2-7	NA	NA	TGCGCCAGCAGCGGCCGGGACAACTCCTACGAGCAGTACTTC	CASSGRDNSYEQYF
TRBV19	TRBJ2-7	NA	NA	TGTGCCAGTAGTATAGATCTTCGCAGGGCCGTCGACGAGCAGTACTTC	CASSIDLRRAVDEQYF
TRBV6-5	TRBJ2-7	NA	once	TGTGCCAGCAGTTACGCTACAGGGTACGAGCAGTACTTC	CASSYATGYEQYF
TRBV6-1	TRBJ2-7	NA	NA	TGTGCCGGCGGGACGTTCCTCTCCTACGAGCAGTACTTC	CAGGTFLSYEQYF
TRBV9	TRBJ2-7	NA	NA	TGTGCCAGCAGCGTAGCTGCGGGTGCCTACGAGCAGTACTTC	CASSVAAGAYEQYF
TRBV27	TRBJ2-5	NA	NA	TGTGCCAGCAGTTTAATTGGCGTGGGTGAGACCCAGTACTTC	CASSLIGVGETQYF
TRBV4-3	TRBJ2-2	NA	few	TGCGCCAGCAGCCAGCAGGGTGAATGGACCGGGGAGCTGTTTTTT	CASSQQGEWTGELFF
TRBV30	TRBJ1-1	NA	NA	TGTGCCTGGAGTGTAGGATTTGGGACTGAAGCTTTCTTT	CAWSVGFGTEAFF
TRBV2	TRBJ2-5	NA	NA	TGTGCCAGCACCCTGGAGACCCAGTACTTC	CASTLETQYF
TRBV7-8	TRBJ2-5	TRBD1	NA	TGTGCCAGCAGTCCCGGGACAGTAGAGACCCAGTACTTC	CASSPGTVETQYF
TRBV30	TRBJ1-2	NA	NA	TGTGCCTGGAGTGAGGGGGGATCTGGCTACACCTTC	CAWSEGGSGYTF
TRBV6-6	TRBJ2-1	NA	few	TGTGCCAGCAGTCCTCGGGGCGGTATGGATGAGCAGTTCTTC	CASSPRGGMDEQFF
TRBV30	TRBJ1-1	NA	NA	TGTGCCTGGAGTGATCAGGCCGACGGCACTGAAGCTTTCTTT	CAWSDQADGTEAFF